This TCR beta chain was observed in a study of vaccination and CD4 T cells after COVID-19. Regarding treatment: approximately nine-day PBMC culture with coronavirus spike peptide pools or control peptides (ViraFEST assay). Sequencing of the DNA from cultured CD4+ T cells was carried out with the Oncomine TCR Beta short-read assay. TCRdb re-analysed the PCR reads in MiXCR, keeping a single row per CDR3 protein. The sample has 10,000 or so distinct CDR3 sequences, 45% to 60% seen once. The CDR3 spans 14 residues. The junction had 8 bases not matched to a gene; V was cut back by 7 bases and J by 7 bases. Looked up from germline, CDR1 is MNHEY and CDR2 is SVGEGT. Of note for this clonotype: Its antigen is as yet unknown.

The sequence came from a human donor who had recovered from COVID-19. The sample comprised CD4+ T cells from blood, cultured in vitro. The chain uses TRBV6-2 or TRBV6-3 and TRBJ2-2; 8 bases align to TRBD1. In DNA, the CDR3 is TGTGCCAGCAAAGGACAGGGACGGGGCGGGGAGCTGTTTTTT. Protein sequence: CASKGQGRGGELFF.